These T cell receptor beta chains were read from a single sample in a study of radiation and T cells in renal cell carcinoma. Assay used: immunoSEQ multiplex PCR; TCRdb lists only in-frame clones, some missing. Of 160,000 or so clones listed, about 87% are singletons. This sample comprised blood, obtained from a patient whose treatment included radiotherapy and nephrectomy. Source of these receptors: a woman between 50 and 59 years old with renal cell carcinoma. The CDR3 runs from the conserved cysteine through the conserved F or W. D genes are given only for firm matches. Some rows mark clone size as missing; the rest say once, few, many or name a class of expanded clone.

TRBJ1-1 . TRBV9 . CASSDRSGGNTEAFF TGTGCCAGCAGCGACCGCAGCGGGGGCAACACTGAAGCTTTCTTT
TRBJ2-3 . TRBV19 . CASSIGPGSTDTQYF TGTGCCAGTAGTATAGGTCCGGGGAGCACAGATACGCAGTATTTT
TRBJ2-2 . TRBV18 . CASSPMVGGTNTGELFF TGTGCCAGCTCACCAATGGTCGGGGGTACGAACACCGGGGAGCTGTTTTTT
TRBJ1-1 . TRBV5-1 few CASSFEAMSTEAFF TGCGCCAGCAGCTTCGAGGCTATGAGCACTGAAGCTTTCTTT
TRBJ2-7 . TRBV18 once CASSPPSGAYEQYF TGTGCCAGCTCACCACCGTCAGGGGCCTACGAGCAGTACTTC
TRBJ2-3 . TRBV5-1 . CASRTYVGGDTQYF TGCGCCAGCAGGACTTACGTGGGCGGAGATACGCAGTATTTT
TRBJ1-1 TRBD1 TRBV6-5 few CASSSTGVEAFF TGTGCCAGCAGTTCAACAGGGGTAGAAGCTTTCTTT
TRBJ2-1 TRBD1 TRBV2 . CASRNGQGAHNEQFF TGTGCCAGCAGAAACGGACAGGGAGCCCACAATGAGCAGTTCTTC
TRBJ2-7 TRBD2 TRBV7-9 . CASSLGSGGDYEQYF TGTGCCAGCAGCTTAGGTAGCGGGGGGGACTACGAGCAGTACTTC
TRBJ1-3 . TRBV5-1 . CASSTDGADSGNTIYF TGCGCCAGCAGCACGGACGGGGCCGACTCTGGAAACACCATATATTTT
TRBJ2-1 TRBD2 TRBV11-2 . CASSSNSGGAGEQFF TGTGCCAGCAGCTCCAATAGCGGGGGGGCCGGTGAGCAGTTCTTC
TRBJ2-7 . TRBV23-1 . CASKRVAGPMGEQYF TGCGCCAGCAAGAGGGTGGCAGGGCCGATGGGAGAGCAGTACTTC
TRBJ1-1 . TRBV9 . CASSPTQTYTEAFF TGTGCCAGCAGCCCCACCCAGACCTACACTGAAGCTTTCTTT
TRBJ1-1 . TRBV6-1 few CASRPRENTEAFF TGTGCCAGCAGGCCTCGTGAGAACACTGAAGCTTTCTTT
TRBJ2-2 . TRBV18 . CASSPILLSANTGELFF TGTGCCAGCTCACCAATCCTTTTATCCGCGAACACCGGGGAGCTGTTTTTT
TRBJ1-5 TRBD1 TRBV6-1 . CASSAETGGRRKQPQHF TGTGCCAGCAGTGCAGAGACAGGGGGCCGCCGAAAACAGCCCCAGCATTTT
TRBJ1-2 . TRBV11-2 . CASSFLLGGGYGYTF TGTGCCAGCAGCTTTCTGTTGGGGGGAGGATATGGCTACACCTTC
TRBJ2-3 . TRBV5-4 once CASSPSPHSLTDTQYF TGTGCCAGCAGCCCAAGCCCGCACAGCTTAACAGATACGCAGTATTTT
TRBJ2-3 TRBD2 TRBV7-3 . CASSYSGGAEDTQYF TGTGCCAGCAGCTATAGCGGGGGGGCCGAAGATACGCAGTATTTT
TRBJ2-4 . TRBV30 once CAWSIGGLAKNIQYF TGTGCCTGGTCCATCGGAGGGCTAGCCAAAAACATTCAGTACTTC
TRBJ2-1 TRBD1 TRBV6-1 . CASSERGQGASNEQFF TGTGCCAGCAGTGAACGAGGACAGGGGGCAAGTAATGAGCAGTTCTTC
TRBJ1-5 . TRBV7-9 few CASSEQSNQPQHF TGTGCCAGCAGTGAACAAAGCAATCAGCCCCAGCATTTT
TRBJ1-2 TRBD1 TRBV12-5 . CASGLGQGTNYGYTF TGTGCTAGTGGTTTGGGACAGGGAACGAACTATGGCTACACCTTC
TRBJ1-1 . TRBV7-2 . CASSLSAGNTEAFF TGTGCCAGCAGCTTATCAGCGGGAAACACTGAAGCTTTCTTT
TRBJ1-5 . TRBV2 . CASGGNARDSNQPQHF TGTGCCAGCGGCGGGAATGCCAGGGATAGCAATCAGCCCCAGCATTTT
TRBJ1-4 . TRBV5-1 . CASSLAQGGLEKLFF TGCGCCAGCAGCTTGGCCCAGGGAGGTTTAGAAAAACTGTTTTTT
TRBJ1-5 TRBD1 TRBV7-2 . CASTQGAGQPQHF TGTGCCAGCACCCAGGGGGCGGGTCAGCCCCAGCATTTT
TRBJ2-3 . TRBV5-1 . CASSFAGGRDTQYF TGCGCCAGCAGCTTCGCAGGGGGGAGAGATACGCAGTATTTT
TRBJ2-7 . TRBV2 . CASSLDPTYEQYF TGTGCCAGCAGCCTCGACCCCACCTACGAGCAGTACTTC
TRBJ2-1 . TRBV6-1 once CASSVYLLNEQFF TGTGCCAGCAGCGTGTATCTCCTGAATGAGCAGTTCTTC
TRBJ2-5 TRBD1 TRBV5-3 . CARSHYPGQGTNNPWYQETQYF TGTGCCAGAAGCCATTATCCGGGACAGGGAACAAATAACCCCTGGTACCAAGAGACCCAGTACTTC
TRBJ2-3 . TRBV2 . CASSEDPVTDTQYF TGTGCCAGCAGTGAAGACCCGGTCACAGATACGCAGTATTTT
TRBJ1-5 TRBD1 TRBV30 . CAWSPNRGAQPQHF TGTGCCTGGAGCCCCAACAGGGGCGCCCAGCCCCAGCATTTT
TRBJ1-2 . TRBV12-5 . CASGLVPGGTVYGYTF TGTGCTAGTGGTTTGGTACCCGGCGGGACGGTCTATGGCTACACCTTC
TRBJ1-3 . TRBV7-2 . CASSSSTGSGNTIYF TGTGCCAGCAGCTCATCCACAGGGTCTGGAAACACCATATATTTT
TRBJ2-2 . TRBV19 . CASRGLGDGELFF TGTGCCTCCCGAGGGCTGGGTGACGGGGAGCTGTTTTTT